The rows below give T cell receptor beta chains drawn from one sample of a study of cytomegalovirus exposure and HLA in healthy donors. Profiling relied on immunoSEQ multiplex PCR, and the TCRdb table lists in-frame clones only, not all of them. This sample's clone table lists 150,000 or so clones. Sequenced input: PBMCs. These receptors all stem from a man aged 18 to 35 in good health and CMV-seronegative. The CDR3 runs from the conserved cysteine through the conserved F or W. D genes are given only for firm matches.

j_call | d_call | v_call | cdr3_nt | cdr3_aa
TRBJ1-2 | . | TRBV7-2 | TGTGCCAGCAGCTTAGAAGGCAGGGGATATGGCTACACCTTC | CASSLEGRGYGYTF
TRBJ1-4 | TRBD1 | TRBV4-3 | TGCGCCAGCAGCCAGAGCCAGGGGGTTCTAAATGAAAAACTGTTTTTT | CASSQSQGVLNEKLFF
TRBJ1-1 | TRBD1 | TRBV18 | TGTGCCAGCTCACCAAAGCCCCTCCGGGACAGGGACATGAACACTGAAGCTTTCTTT | CASSPKPLRDRDMNTEAFF
TRBJ1-1 | . | TRBV7-9 | TGTGCCAGCAGCTTGCGCGCCACCTCGAACACTGAAGCTTTCTTT | CASSLRATSNTEAFF
TRBJ2-5 | TRBD1 | TRBV7-6 | TGTGCCAGCAGCCAGGGACAGTACCAAGAGACCCAGTACTTC | CASSQGQYQETQYF
TRBJ2-6 | . | TRBV28 | TGTGCCAGCAGTTTTTCCGGAGGATCCTACTCTGGGGCCAACGTCCTGACTTTC | CASSFSGGSYSGANVLTF
TRBJ1-1 | . | TRBV16 | TGTGCCAGCAGCAATACAGGGTTGAACACTGAAGCTTTCTTT | CASSNTGLNTEAFF
TRBJ1-1 | . | TRBV28 | TGTGCCAGCCGTTTCTTCGGCCGGACAGTTTCCAACACTGAAGCTTTCTTT | CASRFFGRTVSNTEAFF
TRBJ1-1 | TRBD1 | TRBV27 | TGTGCCAGCAGTCATCGACAGGGACCCTCTAAGAACACTGAAGCTTTCTTT | CASSHRQGPSKNTEAFF
TRBJ2-3 | . | TRBV14 | TGTGCCAGCAGCCAAGCGGGACACAGTTACACAGATACGCAGTATTTT | CASSQAGHSYTDTQYF
TRBJ1-1 | . | TRBV7-9 | TGTGCCAGCAGCCTCGCGGGTCTTAGTGAAGCTTTCTTT | CASSLAGLSEAFF
TRBJ1-5 | . | TRBV6-1 | TGTGCCAGCAGTCCCCCCTACAGGGAGCCTCAGCCCCAGCATTTT | CASSPPYREPQPQHF
TRBJ1-4 | . | TRBV7-2 | TGTGCCAGTAGAGTGGGGGGGGATGAAAAACTGTTTTTT | CASRVGGDEKLFF
TRBJ1-1 | . | TRBV28 | TGTGCCAGCAGTTTCACCAGGGTCTACCACACTGAAGCTTTCTTT | CASSFTRVYHTEAFF
TRBJ2-3 | . | TRBV7-8 | TGTGCCAGCAGCGCACGGGTTTCGCTGGGGGGTACGCAGTATTTT | CASSARVSLGGTQYF